This TCR beta chain comes out of a study of OX40 agonist ivuxolimab in advanced cancers. Overall study: Patients with prior anti-PD-1, anti-PD-L1 or anti-CTLA-4 therapy were eligible; 35% to 45% had some. The study reported partial responses in three patients: one hepatocellular carcinoma, two cutaneous melanoma.

Clones were read by immunoSEQ multiplex PCR, and TCRdb kept only the in-frame ones, dropping some. The sample holds about 73,000 clones, around 86% seen once. This clone was recorded a few times. V shed 9 bases and J shed 3 bases, with 11 bases lying between them. This CDR3 spans 13 amino acids. Germline CDR1 reads MDHEN; CDR2 reads SYDVKM. The receptor was derived from an adult with an advanced solid tumor such as melanoma, head and neck, liver or kidney cancer. The genes are TRBV28 and TRBJ1-4; weak D call: TRBD1 (6 bases). This specimen consisted of CD4+ or CD8+ T cells sorted from blood, obtained in a trial of the OX40 agonist ivuxolimab. This chain's CDR3 is CASRDRPNEKLFF. CDR3 nucleotide sequence: TGTGCCAGTCGCGACAGGCCTAATGAAAAACTGTTTTTT.